These T cell receptor beta chains were read from a single sample in a study of blood T cell repertoires in COVID-19. Data came from immunoSEQ multiplex PCR; TCRdb stores just in-frame clones and leaves some out. Among 200,000 to 250,000 clones listed, 80% to 90% were seen once. Sequenced sample: peripheral blood. The receptors shown here come from a woman older than 75 with acute or convalescent COVID-19. The CDR3 runs from the conserved cysteine through the conserved F or W. D genes are given only for firm matches. Not all rows give a size; the values are once, few, many and, for expanded clones, a class.

j_call: TRBJ2-2; clone_size: -; v_call: TRBV6-5; d_call: TRBD1; cdr3_aa: CASTKQGIMTGELFF; cdr3_nt: TGTGCCAGCACCAAACAGGGGATCATGACCGGGGAGCTGTTTTTT
j_call: TRBJ2-7; clone_size: -; v_call: TRBV5-3; d_call: -; cdr3_aa: CARHYEQSSYEQYF; cdr3_nt: TGTGCCAGACACTACGAGCAGAGCTCCTACGAGCAGTACTTC
j_call: TRBJ2-7; clone_size: -; v_call: TRBV7-2; d_call: TRBD2; cdr3_aa: CASSSSSGSIDEQYF; cdr3_nt: TGTGCCAGCAGCTCCTCTAGCGGGAGTATCGACGAGCAGTACTTC
j_call: TRBJ2-7; clone_size: -; v_call: TRBV28; d_call: TRBD1; cdr3_aa: CASSLSRTGRRQYF; cdr3_nt: TGTGCCAGCAGTTTATCCCGGACAGGGAGAAGGCAGTACTTC
j_call: TRBJ1-2; clone_size: -; v_call: TRBV5-1; d_call: TRBD1; cdr3_aa: CASSLGGGETTNYGYTF; cdr3_nt: TGCGCCAGCAGCTTAGGAGGGGGCGAGACTACTAACTATGGCTACACCTTC
j_call: TRBJ2-7; clone_size: -; v_call: TRBV10-3; d_call: TRBD1; cdr3_aa: CAISLHDRGYEQYF; cdr3_nt: TGTGCCATCAGCCTCCATGACAGGGGCTACGAGCAGTACTTC
j_call: TRBJ2-1; clone_size: -; v_call: TRBV9; d_call: TRBD2; cdr3_aa: CASSVVGIAGSSNEQFF; cdr3_nt: TGTGCCAGCAGCGTAGTTGGGATAGCGGGATCTTCGAATGAGCAGTTCTTC
j_call: TRBJ2-7; clone_size: -; v_call: TRBV7-9; d_call: TRBD1; cdr3_aa: CASSPPTDRGYEQYF; cdr3_nt: TGTGCCAGCAGCCCTCCTACGGACAGGGGCTACGAGCAGTACTTC
j_call: TRBJ1-1; clone_size: -; v_call: TRBV6-2/TRBV6-3; d_call: -; cdr3_aa: CASSTVESGEAFF; cdr3_nt: TGTGCCAGCAGTACGGTGGAGTCTGGGGAAGCTTTCTTT
j_call: TRBJ2-7; clone_size: -; v_call: TRBV28; d_call: -; cdr3_aa: CASSPAPRGSYEQYF; cdr3_nt: TGTGCCAGCAGTCCCGCACCTAGGGGCTCCTACGAGCAGTACTTC
j_call: TRBJ1-3; clone_size: -; v_call: TRBV19; d_call: -; cdr3_aa: CASADSSGNTIYF; cdr3_nt: TGTGCCAGTGCTGACAGCTCTGGAAACACCATATATTTT
j_call: TRBJ2-7; clone_size: -; v_call: TRBV19; d_call: -; cdr3_aa: CASSSVHEQYF; cdr3_nt: TGTGCCAGTAGTTCAGTCCACGAGCAGTACTTC
j_call: TRBJ2-3; clone_size: -; v_call: TRBV7-9; d_call: -; cdr3_aa: CASSWGGRGGTDTQYF; cdr3_nt: TGTGCCAGCAGCTGGGGCGGAAGGGGTGGCACAGATACGCAGTATTTT
j_call: TRBJ2-3; clone_size: few; v_call: TRBV19; d_call: TRBD2; cdr3_aa: CASSTSGGADTQYF; cdr3_nt: TGTGCCAGTAGTACCAGCGGGGGGGCAGATACGCAGTATTTT
j_call: TRBJ2-7; clone_size: -; v_call: TRBV6-5; d_call: TRBD2; cdr3_aa: CASSGTGGSYEQYF; cdr3_nt: TGTGCCAGCTCGGGGACGGGGGGGTCCTACGAGCAGTACTTC
j_call: TRBJ2-1; clone_size: -; v_call: TRBV7-3; d_call: TRBD2; cdr3_aa: CASSFGTSGYNEQFF; cdr3_nt: TGTGCCAGCAGCTTTGGGACTAGCGGTTACAATGAGCAGTTCTTC
j_call: TRBJ2-1; clone_size: -; v_call: TRBV7-2; d_call: -; cdr3_aa: CASSSGVRIGNEQFF; cdr3_nt: TGTGCCAGCAGCTCGGGGGTAAGGATTGGAAATGAGCAGTTCTTC
j_call: TRBJ2-1; clone_size: -; v_call: TRBV3-1/TRBV3-2; d_call: -; cdr3_aa: CASSQVSSEQFF; cdr3_nt: TGTGCCAGCAGCCAAGTCTCTAGTGAGCAGTTCTTC
j_call: TRBJ1-1; clone_size: -; v_call: TRBV5-1; d_call: -; cdr3_aa: CASSLAGLAEAFF; cdr3_nt: TGCGCCAGCAGCTTGGCCGGGTTGGCTGAAGCTTTCTTT
j_call: TRBJ1-5; clone_size: -; v_call: TRBV5-4; d_call: -; cdr3_aa: CASSLGGGRDQPQHF; cdr3_nt: TGTGCCAGCAGCCTGGGAGGTGGGCGGGATCAGCCCCAGCATTTT
j_call: TRBJ1-1; clone_size: -; v_call: TRBV30; d_call: TRBD1; cdr3_aa: CAWSYMGQGPDTEAFF; cdr3_nt: TGTGCCTGGAGTTATATGGGACAGGGTCCTGACACTGAAGCTTTCTTT
j_call: TRBJ1-2; clone_size: -; v_call: TRBV5-1; d_call: -; cdr3_aa: CASSSDGVGYGYTF; cdr3_nt: TGCGCCAGCAGTTCGGACGGGGTCGGCTATGGCTACACCTTC
j_call: TRBJ1-1; clone_size: -; v_call: TRBV5-1; d_call: -; cdr3_aa: CASSVGTEAFF; cdr3_nt: TGCGCCAGCAGCGTCGGGACTGAAGCTTTCTTT
j_call: TRBJ1-3; clone_size: many; v_call: TRBV7-2; d_call: TRBD1; cdr3_aa: CASSLRSGTGFLSGNTIYF; cdr3_nt: TGTGCCAGCAGCTTGAGGTCCGGGACAGGCTTCCTCTCTGGAAACACCATATATTTT
j_call: TRBJ2-1; clone_size: -; v_call: TRBV27; d_call: -; cdr3_aa: CASRPTGSQGRQFF; cdr3_nt: TGTGCCAGCAGACCGACGGGGTCCCAGGGGCGGCAGTTCTTC
j_call: TRBJ2-2; clone_size: -; v_call: TRBV28; d_call: TRBD2; cdr3_aa: CASSYPGRAGELFF; cdr3_nt: TGTGCCAGCAGCTACCCGGGGAGGGCCGGGGAGCTGTTTTTT
j_call: TRBJ1-2; clone_size: -; v_call: TRBV4-3; d_call: -; cdr3_aa: CASSQDNGYGYTF; cdr3_nt: TGCGCCAGCAGCCAAGATAACGGGTATGGCTACACCTTC
j_call: TRBJ1-3; clone_size: -; v_call: TRBV5-6; d_call: TRBD1; cdr3_aa: CASSLLTGGSGNTIYF; cdr3_nt: TGTGCCAGCAGCTTGCTTACAGGGGGCTCTGGAAACACCATATATTTT
j_call: TRBJ1-5; clone_size: once; v_call: TRBV7-2; d_call: -; cdr3_aa: CASSLNPVGVQPQHF; cdr3_nt: TGTGCCAGCAGCTTAAACCCCGTCGGGGTGCAGCCCCAGCATTTT
j_call: TRBJ1-3; clone_size: many; v_call: TRBV30; d_call: -; cdr3_aa: CAWSRLVRKDSGNTIYF; cdr3_nt: TGTGCCTGGAGCCGACTCGTAAGGAAGGACTCTGGAAACACCATATATTTT
j_call: TRBJ2-6; clone_size: -; v_call: TRBV18; d_call: TRBD1; cdr3_aa: CASSPLTGTVGPSSGANVLTF; cdr3_nt: TGTGCCAGCTCACCACTAACAGGGACAGTAGGACCTAGCTCTGGGGCCAACGTCCTGACTTTC
j_call: TRBJ2-2; clone_size: -; v_call: TRBV7-2; d_call: -; cdr3_aa: CASSLGPREAGELFF; cdr3_nt: TGTGCCAGCAGCTTAGGGCCCAGGGAGGCCGGGGAGCTGTTTTTT
j_call: TRBJ2-1; clone_size: once; v_call: TRBV11-2; d_call: TRBD2; cdr3_aa: CASSLGTLAGGSGDEQFF; cdr3_nt: TGTGCCAGCAGCTTAGGTACGCTAGCGGGAGGGTCGGGTGATGAGCAGTTCTTC
j_call: TRBJ2-3; clone_size: once; v_call: TRBV9; d_call: -; cdr3_aa: CASSEEAVGTDTQYF; cdr3_nt: TGTGCCAGCAGCGAAGAGGCGGTCGGCACAGATACGCAGTATTTT
j_call: TRBJ2-7; clone_size: few; v_call: TRBV7-9; d_call: -; cdr3_aa: CASSLWPSRSYEQYF; cdr3_nt: TGTGCCAGCAGCTTATGGCCTTCTAGATCCTACGAGCAGTACTTC
j_call: TRBJ1-2; clone_size: -; v_call: TRBV24-1; d_call: TRBD1; cdr3_aa: CATSDPGQGTYGYTF; cdr3_nt: TGTGCCACCAGTGACCCAGGACAGGGAACCTATGGCTACACCTTC
j_call: TRBJ1-5; clone_size: -; v_call: TRBV6-1; d_call: -; cdr3_aa: CASSELLQPQHF; cdr3_nt: TGTGCCAGCAGTGAACTTCTCCAGCCCCAGCATTTT
j_call: TRBJ1-4; clone_size: -; v_call: TRBV7-2; d_call: TRBD1; cdr3_aa: CASSLATGSTNEKLFF; cdr3_nt: TGTGCCAGCAGCTTGGCGACAGGGTCAACTAATGAAAAACTGTTTTTT
j_call: TRBJ1-5; clone_size: -; v_call: TRBV29-1; d_call: TRBD1; cdr3_aa: CSVAGTGSPQHF; cdr3_nt: TGCAGCGTGGCGGGGACAGGGTCTCCCCAGCATTTT
j_call: TRBJ1-3; clone_size: -; v_call: TRBV28; d_call: -; cdr3_aa: CASSLPGDVSGNTIYF; cdr3_nt: TGTGCCAGCAGTTTGCCAGGGGATGTCTCTGGAAACACCATATATTTT
j_call: TRBJ2-3; clone_size: -; v_call: TRBV4-2; d_call: TRBD1; cdr3_aa: CASSQDRTSHTQYF; cdr3_nt: TGTGCCAGCAGCCAGGACAGGACCTCCCATACGCAGTATTTT
j_call: TRBJ2-7; clone_size: -; v_call: TRBV11-2; d_call: TRBD2; cdr3_aa: CASSIVAGAYYEQYF; cdr3_nt: TGTGCCAGCAGCATAGTAGCGGGAGCCTACTACGAGCAGTACTTC
j_call: TRBJ2-1; clone_size: -; v_call: TRBV5-4; d_call: -; cdr3_aa: CASSPPDLRSSGEQFF; cdr3_nt: TGTGCCAGCAGCCCACCCGACTTGCGGTCTTCGGGGGAGCAGTTCTTC
j_call: TRBJ2-7; clone_size: -; v_call: TRBV27; d_call: -; cdr3_aa: CASSFRGTTSSYEQYF; cdr3_nt: TGTGCCAGCAGTTTCAGGGGAACTACCAGCTCCTACGAGCAGTACTTC
j_call: TRBJ2-7; clone_size: -; v_call: TRBV5-1; d_call: -; cdr3_aa: CASSLLPTSYEQYF; cdr3_nt: TGCGCCAGCAGCTTACTCCCTACCTCCTACGAGCAGTACTTC